This T cell receptor (beta chain) comes out of a study of T cell repertoires in ileal Crohn's disease. Study in general: Median disease duration was nearly eight years; 35% to 45% smoked at surgery. M0 samples are biopsies from inflamed ileum in the resection specimen. TCRB immunosequencing input was approximately 450 nanograms of biopsy DNA per sample. Study-level findings and limits: Compared with non-smokers, active smokers at surgery showed more clonal expansions.

Relative to its sample, this clone is medium-sized. Its antigen is not known. Time point described: inflamed ileum from the surgical specimen. TCRdb's table, derived via immunoSEQ multiplex PCR, lists solely in-frame clones and lacks some. The sample gives around 16,000 clones, about 92% of which show up once; roughly 6.9% is in the top ten. The CDR3 has 14 residues. The germline gives CDR1 SGHDN, CDR2 FVKESK. The junction had 8 bases not matched to a gene; V was cut back by 6 bases and J by 3 bases. The sequenced sample consisted of ileal tissue. This receptor was obtained from an adult with Crohn's disease. This rearrangement joins TRBV14 to TRBJ2-7; TRBD2 aligns across 7 bases. The CDR3 reads CASRRAGVYYEQYF. The CDR3 nucleotides read TGTGCCAGCAGGCGGGCGGGGGTCTACTACGAGCAGTACTTC.